The entry below gives a single T cell receptor beta chain sequence along with its context. Its antigen target is currently unknown. One base away there is no much larger clone; base qualities are not given. Donors formed part of the validation cohort, which comprised 120 subjects and was distinct from the first cohort of 550 to 850 subjects. These data come from a study of cytomegalovirus exposure and HLA in healthy donors (dated by TCRdb to about 2017). About the study as a whole: The 500 to 800 repertoires of the first cohort and the 120 or so validation repertoires were produced on the same platform, according to a later analysis. The study aimed to test whether signatures of past pathogen exposure could be identified by cataloging public T cell receptors. Along with the approximately 620-subject first cohort, a separate validation cohort of over a hundred different subjects was used. To predict cytomegalovirus infection status, the study combined high-throughput TCR immunosequencing, statistical association of individual TCRs with disease status, and machine learning. Results and caveats for the whole study, not just this receptor: Cytomegalovirus status was reported to be diagnosed by the classifier with high specificity and sensitivity in both the original and validation cohorts. A few of the identified cytomegalovirus-associated TCR beta chains were confirmed in vitro to be specific for cytomegalovirus antigens. Across donors, most TCR sequences were observed very rarely, whereas some public TCRs were present in many individuals. In the study, approximately 160 TCR beta chains were listed as associated with cytomegalovirus. The validation cohort had no HLA typing available for a later analysis, so co-occurrence within that cohort was assessed over all 120 or so repertoires. Subsequent analysis determined that TCRs grouped into clusters in the first cohort also showed a tendency toward co-occurrence across the roughly 120 validation repertoires, and roughly 94% of cluster scores exceeded 0. The authors suggested that the approach could potentially be generalized to other disease states and immunological phenotypes.

The library was prepared using the immunoSEQ multiplex PCR assay. From the authors' description of their analysis: To diagnose cytomegalovirus status from the catalog of TCR beta chain sequences, a statistical classification framework was built. TCRdb carries this immuneACCESS record with in-frame sequences only. Its versions omit some clonotypes, under half of them owing to an unresolved V gene in the studies checked, with the rest unexplained. D and trimming were read from the DNA, whereas the V and J calls and clone size are those reported in that table. Recorded for this sample are about 65,000 clones; around 90% of them occurred a single time. In total, the top ten clones hold 1.3% of the sample. There are 15 amino acids in the CDR3, from cysteine to phenylalanine inclusive. Solely the CDR3 DNA is kept, with 45 bases framed from the first base. The trim is 0 bases for V and 4 bases for J, with a gap of 9 bases between the germline ends. The germline V gene (reference sequence) supplies CDR1 LNHNV and CDR2 YYDKDF.

The sequence links TRBV15 to TRBJ1-4; no confident D gene assignment can be made. The TCR sequence derives from a woman in her late teens or twenties in good health and CMV-seronegative. Source material: PBMCs. The base sequence is TGTGCCACCAGCAGAGATCCGGGTTTTAATGAAAAACTGTTTTTT. Translation gives CATSRDPGFNEKLFF.